This T cell receptor beta chain is drawn from a study of blood T cell repertoires in COVID-19. The V gene's germline CDR1 is SGHTA and CDR2 FQGTGA. The CDR3 has 16 residues. V lost 4 bases and J lost 0; bases outside the gene matches: 5. Profiled with immunoSEQ multiplex PCR; TCRdb holds only in-frame clones, not every one. The data hold over 250,000 clones, with approximately 78% observed a single time. This clone was recorded once. The V call is TRBV7-3, the J call TRBJ2-2; 7 bases line up with TRBD2. Sequenced: PBMCs or T cells enriched from blood (not recorded which). The receptor was isolated from a man aged 40-49 years who had been exposed to COVID-19. This CDR3 is CASSSNSGTNTGELFF. CDR3 DNA sequence: TGTGCCAGCAGCTCCAACAGCGGGACGAACACCGGGGAGCTGTTTTTT. The complete variable domain, with remaining parts taken from reference TRBV7-3 and TRBJ2-2, reads GAGVSQTPSNKVTEKGKYVELRCDPISGHTALYWYRQSLGQGPEFLIYFQGTGAADDSGLPNDRFFAVRPEGSVSTLKIQRTERGDSAVYLCASSSNSGTNTGELFFGEGSRLTVL.